Below, one T cell receptor beta chain is given with its context. The assay was immunoSEQ multiplex PCR, and TCRdb's table has in-frame clones only and misses some. The sample has about 210,000 clones; 83% are singletons. This entry belongs to a study of blood T cell repertoires in COVID-19. Study details: T cells, B-cell-depleted T cells, or PBMCs provided the cDNA or gDNA that served as material.

J lost 5 bases, V lost 10 bases, and 5 bases had no gene match. Germline V CDR1 and CDR2: MNHEY, SVGAGI. This CDR3 contains 12 residues. Source material: peripheral blood. This TCR derives from a woman between 45 and 65 years old with acute or convalescent COVID-19. The chain links TRBV6-5 to TRBJ2-7; 10 bases fit TRBD1. CDR3 region: CATRDRGHEQYF. The CDR3, as DNA: TGTGCCACGCGGGACAGGGGCCACGAGCAGTACTTC.